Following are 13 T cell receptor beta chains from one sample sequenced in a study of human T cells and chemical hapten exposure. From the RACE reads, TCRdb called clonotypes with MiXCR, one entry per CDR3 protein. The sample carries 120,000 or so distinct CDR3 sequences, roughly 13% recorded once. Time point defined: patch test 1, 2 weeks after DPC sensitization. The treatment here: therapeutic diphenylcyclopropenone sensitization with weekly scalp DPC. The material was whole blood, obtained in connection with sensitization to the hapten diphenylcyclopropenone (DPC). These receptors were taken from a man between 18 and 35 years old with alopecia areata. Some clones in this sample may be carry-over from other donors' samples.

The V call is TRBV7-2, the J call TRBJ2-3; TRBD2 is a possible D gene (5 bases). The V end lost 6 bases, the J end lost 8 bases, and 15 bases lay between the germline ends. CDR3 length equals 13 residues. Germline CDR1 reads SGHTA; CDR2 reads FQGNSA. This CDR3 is CASRYPGSTTQYF. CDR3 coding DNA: TGTGCCAGCAGGTACCCGGGATCCACTACGCAGTATTTT.

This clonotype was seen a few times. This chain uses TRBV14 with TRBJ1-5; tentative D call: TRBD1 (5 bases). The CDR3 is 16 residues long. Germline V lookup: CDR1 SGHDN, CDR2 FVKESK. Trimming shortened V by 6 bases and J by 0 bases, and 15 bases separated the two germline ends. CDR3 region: CASSLTEKSSNQPQHF. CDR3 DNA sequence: TGTGCCAGCAGTCTGACAGAGAAGAGTAGCAATCAGCCCCAGCATTTT.

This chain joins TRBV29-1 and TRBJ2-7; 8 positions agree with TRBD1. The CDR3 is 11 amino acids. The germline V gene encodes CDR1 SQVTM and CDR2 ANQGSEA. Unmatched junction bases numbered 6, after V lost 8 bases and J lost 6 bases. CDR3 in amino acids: CSTQTGAEQYF. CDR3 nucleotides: TGCAGCACACAGACAGGGGCCGAGCAGTACTTC.

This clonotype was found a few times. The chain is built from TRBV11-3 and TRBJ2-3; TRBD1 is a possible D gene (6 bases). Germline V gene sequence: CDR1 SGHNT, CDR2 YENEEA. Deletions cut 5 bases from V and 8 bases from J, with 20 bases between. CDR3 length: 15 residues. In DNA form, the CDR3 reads TGTGCCAGCAGCCCCGGGACATGGAGCATGGGTACGCAGTATTTT. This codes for CASSPGTWSMGTQYF.

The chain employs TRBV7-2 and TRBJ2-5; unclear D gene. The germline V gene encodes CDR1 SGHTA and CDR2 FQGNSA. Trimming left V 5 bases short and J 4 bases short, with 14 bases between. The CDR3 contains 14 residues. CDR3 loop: CASSARRFGETQYF. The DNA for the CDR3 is TGTGCCAGCAGCGCCCGTCGGTTTGGAGAGACCCAGTACTTC.

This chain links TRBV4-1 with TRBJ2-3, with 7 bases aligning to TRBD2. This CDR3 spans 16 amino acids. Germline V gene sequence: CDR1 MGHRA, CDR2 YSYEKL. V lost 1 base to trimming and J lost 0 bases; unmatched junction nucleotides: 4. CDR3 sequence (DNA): TGCGCCAGCAGCCAAGTAACCGGGGGGAGCACAGATACGCAGTATTTT. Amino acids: CASSQVTGGSTDTQYF.

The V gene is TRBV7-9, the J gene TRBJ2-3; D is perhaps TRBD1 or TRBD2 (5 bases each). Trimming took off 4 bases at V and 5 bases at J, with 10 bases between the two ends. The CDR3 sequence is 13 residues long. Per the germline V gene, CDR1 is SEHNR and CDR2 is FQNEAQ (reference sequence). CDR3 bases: TGTGCCAGCAGCTCGGGACCCGGAGATACGCAGTATTTT. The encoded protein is CASSSGPGDTQYF.

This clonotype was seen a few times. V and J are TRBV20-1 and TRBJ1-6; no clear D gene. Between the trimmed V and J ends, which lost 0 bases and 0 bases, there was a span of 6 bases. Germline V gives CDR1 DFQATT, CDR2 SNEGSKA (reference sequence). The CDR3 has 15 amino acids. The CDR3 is CSAREESSYNSPLHF. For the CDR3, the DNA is TGCAGTGCTAGAGAGGAAAGCTCCTATAATTCACCCCTCCACTTT.

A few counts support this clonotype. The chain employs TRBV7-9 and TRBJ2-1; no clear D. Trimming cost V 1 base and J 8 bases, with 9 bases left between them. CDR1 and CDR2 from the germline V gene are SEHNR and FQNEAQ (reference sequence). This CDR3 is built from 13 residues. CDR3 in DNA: TGTGCCAGCAGCTTAGGGCCGGCGCATGAGCAGTTCTTC. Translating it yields CASSLGPAHEQFF.

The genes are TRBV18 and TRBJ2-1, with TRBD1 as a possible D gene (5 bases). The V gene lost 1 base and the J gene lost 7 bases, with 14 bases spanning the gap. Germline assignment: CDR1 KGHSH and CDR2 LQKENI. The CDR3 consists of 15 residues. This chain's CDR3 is CASSPQARVGNEQFF. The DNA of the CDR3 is TGTGCCAGCTCACCACAGGCCAGGGTTGGGAATGAGCAGTTCTTC.

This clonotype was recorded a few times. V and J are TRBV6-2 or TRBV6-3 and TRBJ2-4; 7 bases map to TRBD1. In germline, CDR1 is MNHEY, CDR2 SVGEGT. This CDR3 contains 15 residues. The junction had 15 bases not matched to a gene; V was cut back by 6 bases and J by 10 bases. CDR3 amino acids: CASRRRTGTEPIQYF. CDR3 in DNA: TGTGCCAGCAGAAGACGGACCGGGACAGAACCAATTCAGTACTTC.

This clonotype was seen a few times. The CDR3 DNA follows: TGTGCTAGTGGTTTGGGGAACACCGGGGAGCTGTTTTTT. Its protein product is CASGLGNTGELFF. V gene TRBV12-5 combines with J gene TRBJ2-2; D gene uncertain. V dropped 1 base and J dropped 1 base, with 1 base sitting between them. Germline V gene data show CDR1 as LGHNT and CDR2 as FRNRAP. CDR3 length equals 13 residues.

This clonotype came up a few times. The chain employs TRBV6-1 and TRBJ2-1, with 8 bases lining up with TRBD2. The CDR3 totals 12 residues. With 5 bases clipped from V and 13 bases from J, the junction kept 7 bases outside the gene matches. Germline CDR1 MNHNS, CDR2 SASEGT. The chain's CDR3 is CASSSSSGNQFF. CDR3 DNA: TGTGCCAGCAGTTCCAGTAGCGGGAATCAGTTCTTC.